This TCR beta chain was identified during a study of metastatic and nonmetastatic thyroid tumors. Study information: A comparison of repertoires was made across blood and tumor or nodule tissue from malignant and benign thyroid patients. Points from the study as a whole: TCR beta diversity was reportedly significantly higher in malignant thyroid tumors than benign nodules, in blood and tumor.

Each patient came to thyroid surgery without any prior treatment (of any kind). This clone was found many times. What it recognizes is unknown. In the original analysis: A classifier of distant metastasis in papillary thyroid cancer was built from CDR3 differences (across clinicopathological groups). TCRdb re-analyzed the PCR reads through MiXCR. These V and J calls are TCRdb output, not the study's own analysis. The sample contains around 40,000 clones, roughly 17% of which appear only once. This CDR3 contains 15 residues. CDR1 is SGHAT, CDR2 FQDESV, per germline (reference sequence). V was cut by 5 bases and J by 2 bases, with 14 bases left in between.

J is TRBJ2-3 and V is TRBV11-1; D gene ambiguous. This clonotype originated in a male donor with papillary thyroid cancer or a benign thyroid nodule (not recorded which). Some clones in this sample may be carry-over from other donors' samples. The source material was blood. CDR3 bases: TGTGCCAGCAGCCGGACGAAGGGTTTCACAGATACGCAGTATTTT. As protein: CASSRTKGFTDTQYF.